This T cell receptor beta chain stems from a study of T cell responses to AZD1222 COVID-19 vaccine. V lost 5 bases and J 0 bases, leaving 17 bases between the germline ends. Germline assignment: CDR1 MDHEN and CDR2 SYDVKM. This CDR3 is 16 amino acids long. Sequencing was performed with immunoSEQ multiplex PCR; in TCRdb, only in-frame clones are kept and a portion is missing. The sample contains some 120,000 clones, around 87% of which appear only once. This clone was observed once. The sequencing here drew on peripheral blood, taken on day 0 of AZD1222 vaccination. The gene calls are TRBV28 and TRBJ2-7; D may match TRBD1 or TRBD2 (5 bases each). The sequence derives from an adult in good health. CDR3 protein: CASSGSWDRSSYEQYF. In DNA form, the CDR3 reads TGTGCCAGCAGTGGATCATGGGACCGGAGCTCCTACGAGCAGTACTTC.